This entry is about one T cell receptor beta chain. The data were produced by immunoSEQ multiplex PCR, yet TCRdb's version contains in-frame clones alone and is incomplete. Altogether about 220,000 clones are present, roughly 80% being singletons, with the ten largest covering 3% to 3.5%. The sample originates from a study of blood T cell repertoires in COVID-19. CDR3 length: 20 amino acids. Unmatched junction bases numbered 13, after V lost 4 bases and J lost 0 bases. The V gene's germline CDR1 is SGHKS and CDR2 YYEKEE (reference sequence). The sample taken for sequencing was peripheral blood. The origin of this receptor is a woman aged 25 to 45 who had recovered from COVID-19. This rearrangement joins TRBV5-5 to TRBJ2-1, with 13 positions matching TRBD2. The CDR3 reads CASSPGLAGREPFSYNEQFF. The CDR3 DNA reads TGTGCCAGCAGCCCGGGACTAGCGGGGCGGGAACCCTTCTCCTACAATGAGCAGTTCTTC.